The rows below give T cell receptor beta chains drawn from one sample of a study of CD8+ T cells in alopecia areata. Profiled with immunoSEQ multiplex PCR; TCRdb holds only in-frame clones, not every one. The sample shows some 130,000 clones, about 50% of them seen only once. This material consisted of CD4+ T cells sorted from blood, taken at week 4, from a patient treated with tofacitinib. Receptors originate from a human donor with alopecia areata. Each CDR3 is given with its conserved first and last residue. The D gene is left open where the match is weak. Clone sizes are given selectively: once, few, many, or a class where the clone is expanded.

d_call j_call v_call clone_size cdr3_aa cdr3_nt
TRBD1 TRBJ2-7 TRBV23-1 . CASAPARGTGEYEQYF TGCGCCAGCGCCCCCGCACGTGGGACAGGGGAATACGAGCAGTACTTC
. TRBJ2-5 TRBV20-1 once CSARGEVAQYF TGCAGTGCTAGAGGGGAGGTAGCCCAGTACTTC
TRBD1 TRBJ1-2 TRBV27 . CASRPTGVVYGYTF TGTGCCAGCAGACCGACAGGGGTCGTCTATGGCTACACCTTC
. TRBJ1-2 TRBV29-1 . CSVEKMSGYTF TGCAGCGTTGAAAAGATGTCTGGCTACACCTTC
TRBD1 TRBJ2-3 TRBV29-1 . CSVDTGVLTDTQYF TGCAGCGTTGATACAGGGGTCTTGACAGATACGCAGTATTTT
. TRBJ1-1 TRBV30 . CAWIRGTEAFF TGTGCCTGGATAAGGGGCACTGAAGCTTTCTTT
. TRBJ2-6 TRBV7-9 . CASSTKQRRSGANVLTF TGTGCCAGCAGCACAAAGCAGCGCCGGTCTGGGGCCAACGTCCTGACTTTC
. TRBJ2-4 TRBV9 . CASSVAKGDIQYF TGTGCCAGCAGCGTGGCAAAGGGGGACATTCAGTACTTC
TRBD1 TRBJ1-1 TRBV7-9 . CASSSYGGQVNTEAFF TGTGCCAGCAGCTCCTACGGGGGACAGGTTAACACTGAAGCTTTCTTT
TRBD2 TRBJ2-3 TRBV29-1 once CSVEVLAGGPRDTQYF TGCAGCGTTGAAGTACTAGCGGGGGGGCCCAGAGATACGCAGTATTTT
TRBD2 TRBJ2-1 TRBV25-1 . CASSRTSGSNEQFF TGTGCCAGCAGCAGGACTAGCGGGAGCAATGAGCAGTTCTTC
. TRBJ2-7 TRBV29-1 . CSVDGQGGSYEQYF TGCAGCGTTGATGGGCAGGGGGGTTCCTACGAGCAGTACTTC
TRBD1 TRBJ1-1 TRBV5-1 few CASSPNRGVNTEAFF TGCGCCAGCAGCCCTAACAGGGGCGTGAACACTGAAGCTTTCTTT
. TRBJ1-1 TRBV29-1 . CSVATMLVPEAFF TGCAGCGTGGCTACAATGCTAGTACCTGAAGCTTTCTTT
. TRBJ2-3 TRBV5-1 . CASSPDRPTDTQYF TGCGCCAGCAGCCCGGACAGACCCACAGATACGCAGTATTTT
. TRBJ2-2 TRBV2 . CASFEVAPGSGELFF TGTGCCAGCTTTGAGGTCGCCCCGGGGTCCGGGGAGCTGTTTTTT
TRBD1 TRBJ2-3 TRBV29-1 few CSVPDRGLTDTQYF TGCAGCGTTCCCGACAGGGGGCTGACAGATACGCAGTATTTT
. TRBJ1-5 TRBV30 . CAWSVDNNQPQHF TGTGCCTGGAGTGTGGACAACAATCAGCCCCAGCATTTT
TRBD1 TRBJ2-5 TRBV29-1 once CSVRNWDSEETQYF TGCAGCGTTAGGAACTGGGACAGCGAAGAGACCCAGTACTTC
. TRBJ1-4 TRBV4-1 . CASSQGLAEKLFF TGCGCCAGCAGCCAAGGACTGGCTGAAAAACTGTTTTTT
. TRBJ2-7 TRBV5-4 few CASSLRFSNEQYF TGTGCCAGCAGCCTTCGATTTAGCAACGAGCAGTACTTC
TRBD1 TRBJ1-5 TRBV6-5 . CATRTGDQPQHF TGTGCCACACGGACAGGGGATCAGCCCCAGCATTTT